These 2 T cell receptor beta chains originate from one sample sequenced in a study of PD-L1 blockade in urothelial cancer. Only in-frame clones appear in the TCRdb table, and some are missing; sequencing was by immunoSEQ multiplex PCR. Among just over 50,000 clones listed, around 85% were seen once. Specimen: PBMCs, collected around atezolizumab (anti-PD-L1) treatment. These receptors were collected from a man aged 55 to 70 with urothelial cancer.

The chain is built from TRBV7-9 and TRBJ2-5; 8 bases are shared with TRBD2. CDR1 is SEHNR, CDR2 FQNEAQ, per germline (reference sequence). The V gene end was trimmed by 3 bases and the J gene end by 3 bases; junction bases not matched to a gene: 6. The CDR3 spans 15 residues. CDR3 residues: CASSFTGGQKETQYF. CDR3 sequence (DNA): TGTGCCAGCAGCTTCACGGGGGGGCAGAAAGAGACCCAGTACTTC.

The chain couples TRBV19 to TRBJ2-2, with 7 nucleotides matching TRBD1. Germline V lookup: CDR1 LNHDA, CDR2 SQIVND (reference sequence). Trimming took 6 bases from V and 13 from J; bases not matched to a gene: 14. The CDR3 extends over 14 amino acids. The CDR3 coding sequence is TGTGCCAGTAGACCGGGACAGCCCGACCGGCGGCTGTTTTTT. Its translation is CASRPGQPDRRLFF. The full variable domain, completed using reference TRBV19 and TRBJ2-2, is DGGITQSPKYLFRKEGQNVTLSCEQNLNHDAMYWYRQDPGQGLRLIYYSQIVNDFQKGDIAEGYSVSREKKESFPLTVTSAQKNPTAFYLCASRPGQPDRRLFFGEGSRLTVL.